This record looks at one TCR beta chain sequence and its context. Blood CD8+ and CD4+ T cells underwent high-throughput TCR beta sequencing. The multiple sclerosis control group comprised treatment-naive patients with stable or active relapsing-remitting disease. Through negative isolation, CD4+ and CD8+ T cells were obtained, while TEMRA cells were enriched using FACS. The data belong to a study of CD8 T cells in Susac syndrome. An input of roughly 0.5 to 1 ug of RNA was subjected to reverse transcription using random hexamers. Multiplex immunoSEQ PCR targeted 54 Vbeta and 13 Jbeta TCR beta segments. Using its own MiXCR run on the immunoSEQ multiplex PCR reads, TCRdb lists one record per CDR3 protein. The sample yields approximately 130,000 distinct CDR3 sequences, under 95% seen once. The sequencing sample was made of CD8+ T cells from PBMCs. This TCR derives from a human donor with multiple sclerosis.

The CDR3 DNA follows: TGTGCCAGCAGCGCCCGCTGGGGGGAATACACCGGGGAGCTGTTTTTT. It specifies CASSARWGEYTGELFF. The rearrangement joins TRBV9 to TRBJ2-2; a possible D gene is TRBD2 (6 bases). The CDR3 loop spans 16 amino acids. Per the germline V gene, CDR1 is SGDLS and CDR2 is YYNGEE. V was shortened by 3 bases and J by 3 bases, with 15 bases between the two germline ends.